The sequence of this T cell receptor beta chain was determined in a study of cytomegalovirus exposure and HLA in healthy donors. PCR amplification relied on 60 Vbeta primers (plus 13 Jbeta primers). Clones were read by immunoSEQ multiplex PCR, and TCRdb kept only the in-frame ones, dropping some. The sample contains under 150,000 clones, about three quarters of which appear only once. From germline, CDR1 is SGDLS and CDR2 YYNGEE. The V end lost 4 bases, the J end lost 0 bases, and 14 bases lay between the germline ends. CDR3 size: 17 residues. The chain employs TRBV9 and TRBJ1-6; D remains unclear. The sequenced material came from PBMCs. This sequence originates from a male donor in good health and CMV-seropositive. The CDR3: CASSPTVDSSYNSPLHF. The CDR3 DNA follows: TGTGCCAGCAGCCCCACGGTCGACTCCTCCTATAATTCACCCCTCCACTTT. The full variable domain, completed using reference TRBV9 and TRBJ1-6, is DSGVTQTPKHLITATGQRVTLRCSPRSGDLSVYWYQQSLDQGLQFLIQYYNGEERAKGNILERFSAQQFPDLHSELNLSSLELGDSALYFCASSPTVDSSYNSPLHFGNGTRLTVT.